This entry lists 21 T cell receptor beta chains sequenced from one sample in a study of cytomegalovirus exposure and HLA in healthy donors. The data were produced by immunoSEQ multiplex PCR, yet TCRdb's version contains in-frame clones alone and is incomplete. This table holds approximately 120,000 clones, about 93% found once. The sample taken for sequencing was PBMCs. The receptors come from a woman between 18 and 29 years old in good health and CMV-seronegative.

The rearrangement links TRBV5-6 to TRBJ2-2; D remains ambiguous. The CDR3 has 12 amino acids. V lost 3 bases, J lost 6 bases, and 6 bases lay in between. The germline V gene encodes CDR1 SGHDT and CDR2 YYEEEE. CDR3 sequence: CASSYLPGELFF. The CDR3 DNA reads TGTGCCAGCAGCTATCTTCCCGGGGAGCTGTTTTTT.

V is TRBV6-1 and J is TRBJ1-1; unclear D gene. The CDR3 contains 14 residues. CDR1 is MNHNS and CDR2 is SASEGT in the germline V gene. Trimming cost V 3 bases and J 1 base, with 9 bases left between them. The CDR3 protein is CASSDLRGNTEAFF. CDR3 nucleotide sequence: TGTGCCAGCAGTGATCTACGGGGGAACACTGAAGCTTTCTTT.

The V call is TRBV7-2, the J call TRBJ2-3, with D unresolved. The germline V gene has CDR1 SGHTA and CDR2 FQGNSA. V lost 7 bases and J 5 bases, leaving 13 bases between the germline ends. This CDR3 region has 13 residues. DNA of the CDR3: TGTGCCAGCAAAGCTTACCTCGAAGATACGCAGTATTTT. This gives the protein CASKAYLEDTQYF.

The gene calls are TRBV29-1 and TRBJ1-5; TRBD1 agrees at 7 bases. This CDR3 spans 17 amino acids. Germline loops: CDR1 SQVTM, CDR2 ANQGSEA. V lost 4 bases, J lost 0 bases, and 12 bases stayed unmatched. The CDR3 DNA is TGCAGCGTTGCGGACGGGACAGAGCCATATAGCAATCAGCCCCAGCATTTT. Amino acids: CSVADGTEPYSNQPQHF. The variable domain in full, completed from reference TRBV29-1 and TRBJ1-5, reads SAVISQKPSRDICQRGTSLTIQCQVDSQVTMMFWYRQQPGQSLTLIATANQGSEATYESGFVIDKFPISRPNLTFSTLTVSNMSPEDSSIYLCSVADGTEPYSNQPQHFGDGTRLSIL.

The V gene is TRBV6-6, the J gene TRBJ1-4, with a possible D match to TRBD1 (6 bases). The CDR3 is 16 residues long. In germline, CDR1 is MNHNY, CDR2 SVGAGI (reference sequence). Trimming stripped 5 bases from V and 4 bases from J, with 17 bases between. The CDR3 here is CASSPAHRARNEKLFF. The CDR3 DNA reads as TGTGCCAGCAGTCCCGCCCACAGGGCCCGTAATGAAAAACTGTTTTTT.

The chain recombines TRBV5-4 with TRBJ1-1; no definite D call. The ends were cut back, 4 bases at V and 8 bases at J, with 27 bases in the middle. Germline V gene data show CDR1 as SGHNT and CDR2 as YYREEE (reference sequence). This CDR3 is built from 17 residues. CDR3 protein: CASSLPPYGAADGEAFF. Here the CDR3 DNA reads TGTGCCAGCAGCCTCCCCCCTTATGGCGCCGCAGACGGGGAAGCTTTCTTT.

This clone showed up just a few times. The chain joins TRBV7-3 to TRBJ1-1, with 8 bases aligning to TRBD1. Trimming took 5 bases from V and 4 from J; bases not matched to a gene: 3. The CDR3 contains 13 residues. Germline CDR1 and CDR2: SGHTA and FQGTGA. CDR3 region: CASSTDRGTEAFF. CDR3 DNA sequence: TGTGCCAGCAGCACAGACAGGGGCACTGAAGCTTTCTTT.

This chain connects TRBV10-1 to TRBJ2-3; no firm D call. Germline V lookup: CDR1 WNHNN, CDR2 SYGVQD (reference sequence). Trimming left V 0 bases short and J 9 bases short, with 10 bases between. The CDR3 contains 13 residues. CDR3 sequence reads: CASSESMGQTQYF. The CDR3, as DNA: TGCGCCAGCAGTGAGTCGATGGGCCAAACGCAGTATTTT.

The chain carries TRBV19 and TRBJ1-1; 9 bases line up with TRBD1. The CDR3 has 16 amino acids. V shed 5 bases and J 2 bases; nucleotides not matched to a gene: 9. CDR1 is LNHDA, CDR2 SQIVND, per germline (reference sequence). This chain's CDR3 is CASSLSPGQGNTEAFF. The CDR3 DNA reads TGTGCCAGTAGTTTGTCTCCGGGACAGGGCAACACTGAAGCTTTCTTT. The full variable domain, rest sourced from reference TRBV19 and TRBJ1-1, is DGGITQSPKYLFRKEGQNVTLSCEQNLNHDAMYWYRQDPGQGLRLIYYSQIVNDFQKGDIAEGYSVSREKKESFPLTVTSAQKNPTAFYLCASSLSPGQGNTEAFFGQGTRLTVV.

V gene TRBV7-9 combines with J gene TRBJ1-2; D gene unclear. The CDR3 has 13 residues. Trimming shortened V by 2 bases and J by 6 bases, and 10 bases separated the two germline ends. The germline V gene has CDR1 SEHNR and CDR2 FQNEAQ (reference sequence). The CDR3 region has the DNA TGTGCCAGCAGCTTACCGGGTGGTAATGGCTACACCTTC. Translating it yields CASSLPGGNGYTF.

In its sample, this clone was seen once. DNA for the CDR3: TGTGCCAGCAGCTATGCAGAGGGGGCCCGTCAAGAGACCCAGTACTTC. It encodes CASSYAEGARQETQYF. The chain combines TRBV9 with TRBJ2-5, with 7 bases lining up with TRBD1. This CDR3 has 16 amino acids. The V gene end was trimmed by 4 bases and the J gene end by 2 bases; junction bases not matched to a gene: 11. Germline V gene lookup returns CDR1 SGDLS and CDR2 YYNGEE.

CDR3 sequence reads: CASSSPSAKNIQYF. The CDR3 nucleotides read TGTGCCAGCAGCTCCCCCTCGGCCAAAAACATTCAGTACTTC. This chain joins TRBV5-4 and TRBJ2-4; no firm D call. V lost 3 bases to trimming and J lost 1 base, with 8 bases between them. CDR1 SGHNT and CDR2 YYREEE come from the germline V gene (reference sequence). The CDR3 length is 14 residues.

This clone occurred once. The rearrangement joins TRBV5-4 to TRBJ2-1, with 9 nucleotides matching TRBD2. The CDR3 is made up of 16 amino acids. Trimming at V came to 0 bases and at J to 2 bases, leaving 3 bases not matched to a gene. Germline V gene sequence: CDR1 SGHNT, CDR2 YYREEE (reference sequence). CDR3 loop: CASSLGAGGTYNEQFF. The CDR3 DNA follows: TGTGCCAGCAGCTTGGGGGCGGGGGGGACCTACAATGAGCAGTTCTTC.

V gene TRBV5-1 combines with J gene TRBJ2-7, with 9 bases matching TRBD2. CDR1 and CDR2 (germline): SGHRS, YFSETQ. The V segment lost 1 base and the J segment 7 bases; nucleotides outside the gene matches: 3. This CDR3 is 13 amino acids long. CDR3 sequence: CASSLLAGREQYF. The CDR3 nucleotides read TGCGCCAGCAGCTTGCTAGCGGGGAGGGAGCAGTACTTC.

The chain links TRBV2 to TRBJ2-5; possible D gene TRBD2, 6 bases. Looked up from germline, CDR1 is SNHLY and CDR2 is FYNNEI. The length of the CDR3 is 14 residues. Deletions cut 8 bases from V and 0 bases from J, with 13 bases between. CDR3 sequence reads: CASPDRDYQETQYF. CDR3 coding DNA: TGTGCCAGCCCAGACCGGGACTACCAAGAGACCCAGTACTTC.

The chain couples TRBV9 to TRBJ1-4, with 7 bases fitting TRBD1. With 4 bases clipped from V and 4 bases from J, the junction kept 10 bases outside the gene matches. Germline V lookup: CDR1 SGDLS, CDR2 YYNGEE. CDR3 length equals 16 residues. CDR3 in amino acids: CASSPTTGAINEKLFF. For the CDR3, the DNA is TGTGCCAGCAGCCCCACCACAGGGGCGATTAATGAAAAACTGTTTTTT.

CDR3 in DNA: TGTGCCAGCACCTCAGGCCGGAATCAGCCCCAGCATTTT. This gives the protein CASTSGRNQPQHF. The chain recombines TRBV6-5 with TRBJ1-5; D is unclear. This CDR3 is built from 13 residues. The germline V and J ends were trimmed by 7 bases and 4 bases, with 11 bases remaining between them. Germline CDR1 is MNHEY and CDR2 is SVGAGI.

This sequence joins TRBV2 and TRBJ1-4; 8 bases fit TRBD1. Per the germline V gene, CDR1 is SNHLY and CDR2 is FYNNEI. V trimming: 5 bases; J trimming: 1 base; junction bases outside the gene matches: 3. This CDR3 has 15 amino acids. The CDR3 DNA is TGTGCCAGCAGTTGGACAGGGCAAACTAATGAAAAACTGTTTTTT. Its protein is CASSWTGQTNEKLFF.

The chain recombines TRBV10-3 with TRBJ1-1; D is possibly TRBD1 (6 bases). This CDR3 is built from 15 residues. The ends were cut back, 4 bases at V and 9 bases at J, with 21 bases in the middle. The germline CDR1 and CDR2 sequences are ENHRY and SYGVKD. CDR3 nucleotide sequence: TGTGCCATCAGTGGACTACAGGGAGCAGAGGCCAAAGCTTTCTTT. It codes for CAISGLQGAEAKAFF.

J is TRBJ2-2 and V is TRBV7-3, with D perhaps TRBD1 (5 bases). Germline CDR1 SGHTA, CDR2 FQGTGA. V lost 5 bases and J 6 bases, leaving 7 bases between the germline ends. The CDR3 is 12 residues long. The CDR3 DNA reads TGTGCCAGCAGCGTAGGGGCCGGGGAGCTGTTTTTT. Residues: CASSVGAGELFF. Looking up the rest from reference TRBV7-3 and TRBJ2-2 gives the full variable domain: GAGVSQTPSNKVTEKGKYVELRCDPISGHTALYWYRQSLGQGPEFLIYFQGTGAADDSGLPNDRFFAVRPEGSVSTLKIQRTERGDSAVYLCASSVGAGELFFGEGSRLTVL.

The chain has TRBV7-3 and TRBJ1-1; no clear D gene. V dropped 2 bases and J dropped 3 bases, with 10 bases sitting between them. Germline V gene lookup returns CDR1 SGHTA and CDR2 FQGTGA. This CDR3 spans 14 amino acids. CDR3 sequence (DNA): TGTGCCAGCAGCTTATCCGGAGGTGACACTGAAGCTTTCTTT. Its translation: CASSLSGGDTEAFF.